The 30 T cell receptor beta chains below were found in one sample sequenced in a study of blood T cell repertoires in COVID-19. Profiled with immunoSEQ multiplex PCR; TCRdb holds only in-frame clones, not every one. This sample has some 45,000 clones, with about 87% found just once. The sequencing sample was made of peripheral blood. Every receptor here comes from a man in his sixties with active COVID-19.

This clone appeared a few times. The rearrangement uses TRBV7-2 and TRBJ2-5; TRBD2 might be the D (7 bases). The germline gives CDR1 SGHTA, CDR2 FQGNSA. The CDR3 is 15 residues long. Trimming left V 4 bases short and J 7 bases short, with 19 bases between. The CDR3 DNA reads TGTGCCAGCAGCTCAAGGGGAGGGGAAGGGGGGACCCAGTACTTC. It yields the protein CASSSRGGEGGTQYF. The entire variable domain, with the rest obtained from reference TRBV7-2 and TRBJ2-5, is as follows: GAGVSQSPSNKVTEKGKDVELRCDPISGHTALYWYRQSLGQGLEFLIYFQGNSAPDKSGLPSDRFSAERTGGSVSTLTIQRTQQEDSAVYLCASSSRGGEGGTQYFGPGTRLLVL.

The chain combines TRBV14 with TRBJ2-7, with TRBD2 matching over 8 bases. CDR1 and CDR2 (germline): SGHDN, FVKESK. The V gene end was trimmed by 3 bases and the J gene end by 4 bases; junction bases not matched to a gene: 8. CDR3 length: 15 amino acids. The CDR3 DNA sequence: TGTGCCAGCAGCCAGCTGACGGGGGGGACATACGAGCAGTACTTC. It yields the protein CASSQLTGGTYEQYF.

V and J are TRBV5-6 and TRBJ2-2, with 9 bases identical to TRBD1. The ends lost 4 bases at V and 5 bases at J; junction bases unmatched: 3. This CDR3 spans 14 amino acids. Germline values: CDR1 SGHDT, CDR2 YYEEEE. The CDR3: CASSETGGTGELFF. The DNA for the CDR3 is TGTGCCAGCAGCGAGACAGGGGGAACCGGGGAGCTGTTTTTT.

This chain joins TRBV6-5 and TRBJ1-1; a possible D gene is TRBD1 (6 bases). Trimming removed 2 bases at V and 6 bases at J, with 10 bases between. The CDR3 loop spans 13 amino acids. Per germline, CDR1 MNHEY and CDR2 SVGAGI. The CDR3, as DNA: TGTGCCAGCAGTTACCCGGGGGGCTCTGAAGCTTTCTTT. This sequence encodes CASSYPGGSEAFF.

The rearrangement uses TRBV29-1 and TRBJ1-2; 9 bases map to TRBD1. The CDR3 has 14 amino acids. The V segment lost 7 bases and the J segment 3 bases; nucleotides outside the gene matches: 9. From germline, CDR1 is SQVTM and CDR2 ANQGSEA. The CDR3 DNA reads as TGCAGCGCCGACGGGACAGGGTCCGACTATGGCTACACCTTC. Translation: CSADGTGSDYGYTF. Filled out from reference TRBV29-1 and TRBJ1-2, the complete variable domain reads SAVISQKPSRDICQRGTSLTIQCQVDSQVTMMFWYRQQPGQSLTLIATANQGSEATYESGFVIDKFPISRPNLTFSTLTVSNMSPEDSSIYLCSADGTGSDYGYTFGSGTRLTVV.

CDR3 loop: CASSRGQGWTGELFF. The CDR3 DNA reads TGTGCCAGCAGCCGTGGACAGGGATGGACCGGGGAGCTGTTTTTT. The rearrangement joins TRBV14 to TRBJ2-2; 8 positions agree with TRBD1. V was clipped by 4 bases and J by 5 bases; unmatched bases: 6. CDR3 length: 15 residues. Germline V CDR1 and CDR2: SGHDN, FVKESK.

V and J are TRBV5-7 and TRBJ1-5; D possibly corresponds to TRBD1 (5 bases). TRBV5-7 is reported as an ORF; its role is uncertain. The CDR3 consists of 16 residues. Trimming stripped 5 bases from V and 3 bases from J, with 18 bases between. CDR3 protein: CASSWDWKPLNQPQHF. CDR3 bases: TGTGCCAGCAGTTGGGACTGGAAACCCCTCAATCAGCCCCAGCATTTT.

This chain connects TRBV3-1 (or the pseudogene TRBV3-2) to TRBJ2-1; 11 nucleotides match TRBD1. CDR1 is LGHDT, CDR2 YNNKEL, per germline (reference sequence). The CDR3 has 16 amino acids. J gave up 9 bases and V 4 bases, and 11 bases lay outside the gene matches. CDR3 DNA sequence: TGTGCCAGCAGCCCGCTGGGACAGGGGGTTTATAGTGAGCAGTTCTTC. This encodes CASSPLGQGVYSEQFF.

The chain carries TRBV30 and TRBJ2-7; 7 nucleotides match TRBD2. The junction had 2 bases not matched to a gene; V was cut back by 0 bases and J by 0 bases. The CDR3 spans 14 residues. Germline V lookup: CDR1 GTSNPN, CDR2 SVGIG (reference sequence). The CDR3 nucleotides read TGTGCCTGGAGTGTTGGCGGGAGCTCCTACGAGCAGTACTTC. It specifies CAWSVGGSSYEQYF.

The chain recombines TRBV6-1 with TRBJ2-1, with 10 bases fitting TRBD2. CDR1 MNHNS and CDR2 SASEGT come from the germline V gene. The J segment lost 10 bases and the V segment lost 2 bases, leaving 8 bases of the junction unmatched. This CDR3 region has 15 residues. The DNA for the CDR3 is TGTGCCAGCAGTGAATCCCAGCGGGGGGGCAGAGAGCAGTTCTTC. As protein: CASSESQRGGREQFF.

The rearrangement joins TRBV3-1 (or the pseudogene TRBV3-2) to TRBJ2-7, with 7 positions matching TRBD1. The CDR3 runs 15 residues. Germline V gene lookup returns CDR1 LGHDT and CDR2 YNNKEL (reference sequence). V lost 3 bases to trimming and J lost 2 bases; unmatched junction nucleotides: 7. DNA for the CDR3: TGTGCCAGCAGCCACGCCGGGACAGCCACCTACGAGCAGTACTTC. Its protein product is CASSHAGTATYEQYF.

V usage is TRBV19 and J usage is TRBJ1-5; 8 positions agree with TRBD1. The ends lost 5 bases at V and 8 bases at J; junction bases unmatched: 8. The germline gives CDR1 LNHDA, CDR2 SQIVND (reference sequence). This CDR3 is built from 14 residues. In DNA form, the CDR3 reads TGTGCCAGTAGTGCCGACAGGGGTACGGAGCCCCAGCATTTT. Protein product: CASSADRGTEPQHF.

This chain joins TRBV12-3 or TRBV12-4 and TRBJ2-5; maybe TRBD2 (5 bases). This CDR3 contains 13 residues. Trimming shortened V by 3 bases and J by 3 bases, and 8 bases separated the two germline ends. The CDR3, as DNA: TGTGCCAGCAGTTTTCGGCGGGAAGAGACCCAGTACTTC. Translated, it gives CASSFRREETQYF.

This chain connects TRBV5-1 to TRBJ2-6; D remains ambiguous. Germline CDR1 and CDR2: SGHRS and YFSETQ. Trimming removed 5 bases at V and 4 bases at J, with 19 bases between. This CDR3 has 17 residues. The CDR3: CASSERPSMEGANVLTF. The DNA of the CDR3 is TGCGCCAGCAGTGAGCGTCCGTCTATGGAAGGGGCCAACGTCCTGACTTTC.

This clone has just one count. The chain uses TRBV3-1 (or the pseudogene TRBV3-2) and TRBJ2-2; D might be TRBD1 (6 bases). Trimming cost V 6 bases and J 6 bases, with 17 bases left between them. The germline V gene encodes CDR1 LGHDT and CDR2 YNNKEL (reference sequence). The CDR3 extends over 15 amino acids. CDR3 loop: CASSSGHSRAGELFF. CDR3 in DNA: TGTGCCAGCAGTTCGGGACACTCCAGGGCCGGGGAGCTGTTTTTT.

The chain uses TRBV29-1 and TRBJ1-3; TRBD1 matches 10 bases. The CDR3 is made up of 14 amino acids. J lost 3 bases, V lost 7 bases, and 6 bases had no gene match. CDR1 and CDR2 (germline): SQVTM, ANQGSEA. This CDR3 is CSARQGASGNTIYF. The CDR3 nucleotides read TGCAGCGCCAGACAGGGGGCTAGTGGAAACACCATATATTTT.

The genes are TRBV4-1 and TRBJ2-1; no definite D call. CDR3 length: 11 amino acids. Germline V CDR1 and CDR2: MGHRA, YSYEKL. V was cut by 6 bases and J by 4 bases, with 4 bases left in between. The CDR3 protein is CASSHYNEQFF. The CDR3 DNA reads TGCGCCAGCAGTCATTACAATGAGCAGTTCTTC.

The rearrangement uses TRBV5-6 and TRBJ1-2; 7 bases are shared with TRBD1. This CDR3 contains 14 residues. V shed 5 bases and J 1 base; nucleotides not matched to a gene: 5. The germline V gene encodes CDR1 SGHDT and CDR2 YYEEEE. The CDR3 coding sequence is TGTGCCAGCAGGCGCAGGGGGAATAACTATGGCTACACCTTC. This sequence encodes CASRRRGNNYGYTF.

The J gene is TRBJ2-2, the V gene TRBV4-3; 7 bases are a match to TRBD1. There are 15 residues in the CDR3. Per germline, CDR1 LGHNA and CDR2 YSLEER. The V and J ends lost 6 bases and 3 bases, in that order; junction bases with no gene match: 7. As DNA, the CDR3 is TGCGCCAGCAGTGAACAGGGGTTGTACACCGGGGAGCTGTTTTTT. It encodes CASSEQGLYTGELFF.

V usage is TRBV9 and J usage is TRBJ2-7, with TRBD1 as a possible D gene (6 bases). CDR1 and CDR2 from the germline V gene are SGDLS and YYNGEE. The CDR3 spans 15 residues. Trimming removed 0 bases at V and 0 bases at J, with 10 bases between. The CDR3 is CASSVEGVGSYEQYF. The DNA of the CDR3 is TGTGCCAGCAGCGTAGAGGGGGTTGGCTCCTACGAGCAGTACTTC. The full variable domain, in which reference TRBV9 and TRBJ2-7 provide the parts outside the CDR3, is DSGVTQTPKHLITATGQRVTLRCSPRSGDLSVYWYQQSLDQGLQFLIQYYNGEERAKGNILERFSAQQFPDLHSELNLSSLELGDSALYFCASSVEGVGSYEQYFGPGTRLTVT.

The gene calls are TRBV29-1 and TRBJ1-4; D is unresolved. This CDR3 is 12 amino acids long. Germline V gene sequence: CDR1 SQVTM, CDR2 ANQGSEA. The germline V and J ends were trimmed by 6 bases and 4 bases, with 9 bases remaining between them. CDR3 in amino acids: CSVGSVNEKLFF. The CDR3 nucleotides read TGCAGCGTCGGGAGTGTTAATGAAAAACTGTTTTTT.

The chain recombines TRBV2 with TRBJ2-7, with 13 bases lining up with TRBD2. In germline, CDR1 is SNHLY, CDR2 FYNNEI. This CDR3 contains 18 residues. V lost 6 bases to trimming and J lost 1 base; unmatched junction nucleotides: 12. The CDR3 here is CASRILAGGLQGSYEQYF. CDR3 coding DNA: TGTGCCAGCAGGATACTAGCGGGAGGGCTACAGGGTTCCTACGAGCAGTACTTC.

The J gene is TRBJ2-5, the V gene TRBV6-5; 7 bases map to TRBD2. The CDR3 is 14 amino acids. Germline V gene data show CDR1 as MNHEY and CDR2 as SVGAGI. J gave up 5 bases and V 2 bases, and 5 bases lay outside the gene matches. CDR3 DNA sequence: TGTGCCAGCAGTTACCCCGGGAGGTTGGAGACCCAGTACTTC. The encoded protein is CASSYPGRLETQYF.

This chain uses TRBV11-2 with TRBJ2-5, with 8 bases matching TRBD1. The germline CDR1 and CDR2 sequences are SGHAT and FQNNGV. This CDR3 is 16 amino acids long. With V trimmed by 5 bases and J by 1 base, 9 bases remained unmatched. The CDR3 nucleotides read TGTGCCAGCAGCCCTACGACAGGGGCACCCCAAGAGACCCAGTACTTC. This codes for CASSPTTGAPQETQYF.

The genes are TRBV7-3 and TRBJ2-1, with D tentatively TRBD2 (6 bases). CDR1 and CDR2 from the germline V gene are SGHTA and FQGTGA. Trimming cost V 5 bases and J 10 bases, with 15 bases left between them. This CDR3 spans 13 amino acids. CDR3 sequence reads: CASSAGGGKEQFF. Written as DNA, the CDR3 is TGTGCCAGCAGCGCCGGTGGAGGGAAAGAGCAGTTCTTC.

This sequence joins TRBV2 and TRBJ2-2; 7 positions agree with TRBD1. Germline assignment: CDR1 SNHLY and CDR2 FYNNEI. The V and J ends lost 5 bases and 1 base, in that order; junction bases with no gene match: 7. This CDR3 has 16 residues. CDR3 DNA sequence: TGTGCCAGCAGTTTGACAGGGTTAAGGAACACCGGGGAGCTGTTTTTT. The encoded protein is CASSLTGLRNTGELFF.

The gene calls are TRBV5-6 and TRBJ1-5, with D perhaps matching TRBD1 (5 bases). Germline V lookup: CDR1 SGHDT, CDR2 YYEEEE. Trimming cost V 1 base and J 2 bases, with 16 bases left between them. This CDR3 is built from 17 residues. The CDR3 spells CASSLMVGGGGNQPQHF. The DNA of the CDR3 is TGTGCCAGCAGCTTGATGGTTGGGGGGGGTGGCAATCAGCCCCAGCATTTT.

This clone has just one count. This chain uses TRBV5-1 with TRBJ1-2, with D uncertain. V dropped 2 bases and J dropped 4 bases, with 12 bases sitting between them. The CDR3 runs to 14 residues. CDR1 is SGHRS and CDR2 is YFSETQ in the germline V gene. The CDR3 sequence: CASSLSGEVYGYTF. CDR3 DNA: TGCGCCAGCAGCTTAAGCGGGGAGGTCTATGGCTACACCTTC. The entire variable domain, with the rest obtained from reference TRBV5-1 and TRBJ1-2, is as follows: KAGVTQTPRYLIKTRGQQVTLSCSPISGHRSVSWYQQTPGQGLQFLFEYFSETQRNKGNFPGRFSGRQFSNSRSEMNVSTLELGDSALYLCASSLSGEVYGYTFGSGTRLTVV.

The rearrangement links TRBV5-1 to TRBJ2-1; 10 positions agree with TRBD2. V gave up 0 bases and J gave up 10 bases; unmatched junction bases: 7. CDR3 size: 15 residues. Germline CDR1 reads SGHRS; CDR2 reads YFSETQ. The CDR3 is CASSLDGTSAGEQFF. CDR3 sequence (DNA): TGCGCCAGCAGCTTGGATGGGACTAGCGCGGGAGAGCAGTTCTTC.

This chain connects TRBV19 to TRBJ1-1; TRBD1 matches 7 bases. The V gene's germline CDR1 is LNHDA and CDR2 SQIVND (reference sequence). Trimming cost V 5 bases and J 9 bases; bases outside gene matches: 12. CDR3 length equals 14 residues. The CDR3 here is CASSVRQGPTKAFF. The DNA for the CDR3 is TGTGCCAGTAGTGTCAGACAGGGCCCAACTAAAGCTTTCTTT.